One sample yielded the 27 T cell receptor beta chains listed below, sequenced in a study of OX40 agonist ivuxolimab in advanced cancers. Method: immunoSEQ multiplex PCR; TCRdb's copy keeps in-frame clones and lacks some. The profile shows under 85,000 clones, 75% to 90% of them singletons. Sequences were derived from CD4+ or CD8+ T cells sorted from blood, sampled in a trial of the OX40 agonist ivuxolimab. The receptors here all came from an adult with an advanced solid tumor such as melanoma, head and neck, liver or kidney cancer.

The chain joins TRBV4-3 to TRBJ2-1, with TRBD1 as a possible D gene (6 bases). Germline values: CDR1 LGHNA, CDR2 YSLEER. V lost 3 bases to trimming and J lost 0 bases, with 9 bases between them. The CDR3 is 15 residues long. The DNA of the CDR3 is TGCGCCAGCAGCCAGGACAGAAGCTCCTACAATGAGCAGTTCTTC. Residues: CASSQDRSSYNEQFF.

This chain uses TRBV18 with TRBJ2-1; 7 bases are a match to TRBD2. CDR3 length equals 17 residues. In germline, CDR1 is KGHSH, CDR2 LQKENI. The junction had 12 bases not matched to a gene; V was cut back by 2 bases and J by 5 bases. The CDR3 region is CASSPSNPGLPHNEQFF. As DNA, the CDR3 is TGTGCCAGCTCACCATCAAATCCGGGACTACCGCACAATGAGCAGTTCTTC. The whole variable domain, filled in from reference TRBV18 and TRBJ2-1, reads NAGVMQNPRHLVRRRGQEARLRCSPMKGHSHVYWYRQLPEEGLKFMVYLQKENIIDESGMPKERFSAEFPKEGPSILRIQQVVRGDSAAYFCASSPSNPGLPHNEQFFGPGTRLTVL.

This clone was detected a few times. In DNA form, the CDR3 reads TGTGCCAGCTCACCTACCGGACAGGGATACGAGCAGTACTTC. It specifies CASSPTGQGYEQYF. The chain recombines TRBV18 with TRBJ2-7, with 8 bases fitting TRBD1. The ends lost 3 bases at V and 4 bases at J; junction bases unmatched: 5. CDR1 and CDR2 (germline): KGHSH, LQKENI. This CDR3 contains 14 residues.

The chain combines TRBV4-2 with TRBJ1-2; tentatively, D is TRBD1 (5 bases). V was clipped by 4 bases and J by 6 bases, with 15 bases between them. CDR3 length equals 14 residues. The germline V gene encodes CDR1 LGHNA and CDR2 YNFKEQ. CDR3 amino acids: CASSPRRGVDGYTF. CDR3 nucleotides: TGTGCCAGCAGCCCCCGTCGGGGGGTTGATGGCTACACCTTC.

A remark on this clone: The same CDR3 can be traced to other DNA sequences in this sample. The V and J genes are TRBV6-5 and TRBJ1-2; D is uncertain. This CDR3 has 14 residues. Per germline, CDR1 MNHEY and CDR2 SVGAGI. The germline V and J ends were trimmed by 3 bases and 2 bases, with 10 bases remaining between them. DNA of the CDR3: TGTGCCAGCAGTTATCTTCCCAGAAACTATGGCTACACCTTC. This translates into CASSYLPRNYGYTF.

This clone was picked up a small number of times. This chain joins TRBV29-1 and TRBJ2-1; TRBD1 matches 8 bases. There are 14 residues in the CDR3. Trimming took 5 bases from V and 3 from J; bases not matched to a gene: 6. CDR1 and CDR2 (germline): SQVTM, ANQGSEA. The CDR3, as DNA: TGCAGCGTTCGGGGACAGGCTATCTACAATGAGCAGTTCTTC. Translated, it gives CSVRGQAIYNEQFF.

The V and J genes are TRBV18 and TRBJ2-1; D not certain. This CDR3 contains 15 residues. Germline CDR1 is KGHSH and CDR2 is LQKENI. The germline V and J ends were trimmed by 5 bases and 0 bases, with 11 bases remaining between them. The CDR3 region has the DNA TGTGCCAGCTCAACACAGACTGGCTCCTACAATGAGCAGTTCTTC. Protein product: CASSTQTGSYNEQFF.

The chain recombines TRBV27 with TRBJ2-7, with D perhaps matching TRBD1 or TRBD2 (6 bases each). V lost 3 bases, J lost 2 bases, and 11 bases lay in between. Germline CDR1 is MNHEY and CDR2 is SMNVEV (reference sequence). There are 14 residues in the CDR3. The CDR3 sequence: CASSLGGFPYEQYF. The CDR3 DNA follows: TGTGCCAGCAGTTTGGGGGGCTTCCCCTACGAGCAGTACTTC.

The CDR3, as DNA: TGTGCCAGCAGCCAAGATCGTCGGACTAACACTGAAGCTTTCTTT. Translation: CASSQDRRTNTEAFF. The V gene is TRBV4-2, the J gene TRBJ1-1; no reliable D call. CDR3 length: 15 residues. Trimming shortened V by 0 bases and J by 2 bases, and 10 bases separated the two germline ends. Germline CDR1 is LGHNA and CDR2 is YNFKEQ.

This clone was counted once. This chain links TRBV4-3 with TRBJ1-4; D is perhaps TRBD1 (5 bases). The CDR3 runs 16 residues. Germline V gene sequence: CDR1 LGHNA, CDR2 YSLEER. The germline V and J ends were trimmed by 0 bases and 5 bases, with 13 bases remaining between them. The CDR3 DNA sequence: TGCGCCAGCAGCCAAGAGCGTGCAGGGAGAAATGAAAAACTGTTTTTT. Protein sequence: CASSQERAGRNEKLFF.

The V gene is TRBV5-6, the J gene TRBJ1-4; D is undetermined. Germline CDR1 is SGHDT and CDR2 is YYEEEE. With 3 bases removed from V and 3 bases from J, the gap between germline ends came to 6 bases. This CDR3 has 13 residues. The CDR3 spells CASSSSPNEKLFF. The CDR3 nucleotides are TGTGCCAGCAGCTCGTCCCCTAATGAAAAACTGTTTTTT. Drawing the rest from reference TRBV5-6 and TRBJ1-4, the complete variable domain is DAGVTQSPTHLIKTRGQQVTLRCSPKSGHDTVSWYQQALGQGPQFIFQYYEEEERQRGNFPDRFSGHQFPNYSSELNVNALLLGDSALYLCASSSSPNEKLFFGSGTQLSVL.

This sequence joins TRBV27 and TRBJ2-2, with 11 bases identical to TRBD1. The germline V gene encodes CDR1 MNHEY and CDR2 SMNVEV (reference sequence). This CDR3 is 16 amino acids long. V dropped 5 bases and J dropped 4; count of bases not matched to a gene: 6. CDR3 in amino acids: CASSPFGTGGTGELFF. CDR3 nucleotides: TGTGCCAGCAGTCCGTTCGGGACAGGGGGCACCGGGGAGCTGTTTTTT.

This clone was seen more than once but under ten times. The chain uses TRBV6-4 and TRBJ2-3; TRBD2 is a possible D gene (5 bases). The CDR3 is 15 amino acids. V was clipped by 6 bases and J by 0 bases, with 13 bases between them. In germline, CDR1 is MRHNA, CDR2 SNTAGT. CDR3 in amino acids: CASSQLVGSTDTQYF. In DNA form, the CDR3 reads TGTGCCAGCAGCCAACTAGTAGGGAGCACAGATACGCAGTATTTT.

This clone was seen just once. The V and J genes are TRBV19 and TRBJ1-2, with unresolved D. The ends were cut back, 3 bases at V and 1 base at J, with 9 bases in the middle. The germline V gene has CDR1 LNHDA and CDR2 SQIVND (reference sequence). The CDR3 extends over 14 amino acids. CDR3 nucleotide sequence: TGTGCCAGTAGTATTGCCGGGGATAACTATGGCTACACCTTC. It is translated as CASSIAGDNYGYTF.

The rearrangement joins TRBV19 to TRBJ2-3; maybe TRBD2 (5 bases). This CDR3 is 14 amino acids long. Trimming took 6 bases from V and 3 from J, leaving 13 bases between them. Germline V gene sequence: CDR1 LNHDA, CDR2 SQIVND (reference sequence). CDR3: CASRATSSTDTQYF. The DNA for the CDR3 is TGTGCCAGTAGGGCCACTAGTTCAACAGATACGCAGTATTTT.

This clone has only a few counts. The V and J genes are TRBV29-1 and TRBJ2-5; perhaps D is TRBD1 or TRBD2 (6 bases each). The V end lost 3 bases, the J end lost 2 bases, and 10 bases lay between the germline ends. The CDR3 is 13 amino acids. Germline assignment: CDR1 SQVTM and CDR2 ANQGSEA. The CDR3 loop is CSVDRGVQETQYF. CDR3 DNA: TGCAGCGTTGATAGGGGGGTTCAAGAGACCCAGTACTTC.

The V gene is TRBV29-1, the J gene TRBJ1-4, with 7 bases fitting TRBD1. Germline CDR1 is SQVTM and CDR2 is ANQGSEA. This CDR3 has 14 residues. The junction had 7 bases not matched to a gene; V was cut back by 7 bases and J by 2 bases. CDR3 DNA: TGCAGCGCCTCTACAGGGGCGACTAATGAAAAACTGTTTTTT. It specifies CSASTGATNEKLFF.

The DNA of the CDR3 is TGTGCCATCAGTGAGATGGGGCTAGCGGGACACTACAATGAGCAGTTCTTC. It codes for CAISEMGLAGHYNEQFF. V gene TRBV10-3 combines with J gene TRBJ2-1; 9 nucleotides match TRBD2. V was pared by 2 bases and J by 3 bases, with 8 bases of the junction left unmatched. Germline V gene sequence: CDR1 ENHRY, CDR2 SYGVKD. This CDR3 region has 17 residues.

This chain uses TRBV7-9 with TRBJ2-5; TRBD2 is a possible D gene (5 bases). Germline-derived CDR1 and CDR2 are SEHNR and FQNEAQ (reference sequence). CDR3 length: 13 residues. Trimming pared 5 bases from V and 1 base from J, leaving 8 bases between. CDR3 loop: CASSPAVQETQYF. CDR3 DNA sequence: TGTGCCAGCAGCCCAGCGGTCCAAGAGACCCAGTACTTC. Supplemented by reference TRBV7-9 and TRBJ2-5, the full variable domain reads DTGVSQNPRHKITKRGQNVTFRCDPISEHNRLYWYRQTLGQGPEFLTYFQNEAQLEKSRLLSDRFSAERPKGSFSTLEIQRTEQGDSAMYLCASSPAVQETQYFGPGTRLLVL.

This chain links TRBV29-1 with TRBJ2-5; D is ambiguous. This CDR3 comprises 12 residues. V gave up 4 bases and J gave up 0 bases, with 6 bases separating them. Per germline, CDR1 SQVTM and CDR2 ANQGSEA. This chain's CDR3 is CSVAQNQETQYF. The CDR3 nucleotides read TGCAGCGTTGCCCAGAACCAAGAGACCCAGTACTTC.

The chain employs TRBV7-6 and TRBJ1-1; 7 bases line up with TRBD1. The CDR3 runs to 18 residues. V dropped 2 bases and J dropped 3; count of bases not matched to a gene: 15. Looked up from germline, CDR1 is SGHVS and CDR2 is FNYEAQ. The chain's CDR3 is CASSLSPVAGGVYTEAFF. The CDR3 DNA reads TGTGCCAGCAGCTTATCACCCGTGGCAGGGGGAGTGTACACTGAAGCTTTCTTT.

This clone was detected a few times. At the DNA level, this CDR3 is encoded by other sequences in the same sample as well. The rearrangement uses TRBV4-1 and TRBJ2-5, with 7 nucleotides matching TRBD1. The V gene end was trimmed by 1 base and the J gene end by 2 bases; junction bases not matched to a gene: 1. The CDR3 sequence is 14 residues long. Looked up from germline, CDR1 is MGHRA and CDR2 is YSYEKL. The CDR3 nucleotides are TGCGCCAGCAGCCAAGGCAGGGGGCAAGAGACCCAGTACTTC. Residues: CASSQGRGQETQYF.

The V call is TRBV19, the J call TRBJ1-5; D gene uncertain. The CDR3 is made up of 15 amino acids. Trimming shortened V by 3 bases and J by 0 bases, and 9 bases separated the two germline ends. Germline CDR1 LNHDA, CDR2 SQIVND (reference sequence). The CDR3 region is CASSISANSNQPQHF. In DNA form, the CDR3 reads TGTGCCAGTAGTATTAGTGCAAATAGCAATCAGCCCCAGCATTTT.

CDR3 region: CASIAGGSYNEQFF. The CDR3 nucleotides read TGTGCCAGTATTGCGGGAGGTTCCTACAATGAGCAGTTCTTC. V is TRBV19 and J is TRBJ2-1; 8 bases align to TRBD2. This CDR3 is built from 14 residues. Germline assignment: CDR1 LNHDA and CDR2 SQIVND (reference sequence). V trimming: 7 bases; J trimming: 1 base; junction bases outside the gene matches: 3.

J is TRBJ2-7 and V is TRBV4-1; 10 bases are shared with TRBD1. The CDR3 contains 15 residues. The V segment lost 4 bases and the J segment 0 bases; nucleotides outside the gene matches: 3. Germline V gene sequence: CDR1 MGHRA, CDR2 YSYEKL. Here the CDR3 DNA reads TGCGCCAGCAGCCCTGGACAGGGGGGCTCCTACGAGCAGTACTTC. It translates to CASSPGQGGSYEQYF.

The CDR3 DNA follows: TGCGCCAGCAGCCCGTCCGGCGGCCAAGAGACCCAGTACTTC. This translates into CASSPSGGQETQYF. V usage is TRBV5-1 and J usage is TRBJ2-5; D is uncertain. V was pared by 4 bases and J by 1 base, with 11 bases between. The length of the CDR3 is 14 residues. CDR1 and CDR2 from the germline V gene are SGHRS and YFSETQ.

The gene calls are TRBV19 and TRBJ1-1, with a possible D match to TRBD1 (6 bases). The CDR3 is 15 amino acids. Germline V gene lookup returns CDR1 LNHDA and CDR2 SQIVND (reference sequence). Trimming pared 3 bases from V and 4 bases from J, leaving 15 bases between. The CDR3 protein is CASSMGRGALTEAFF. The CDR3 bases are TGTGCCAGTAGTATGGGGCGGGGGGCTCTCACTGAAGCTTTCTTT.